The 29 T cell receptor beta chains in this list originate from one sample, sequenced in a study of T cells after yellow fever vaccination. TCRdb redid the calling of the 5' RACE reads with MiXCR, one entry per CDR3 protein. The data show 100,000 to 150,000 distinct CDR3 sequences, 7.4% seen once. The sequenced sample was CD4+ T cells sorted from PBMCs, obtained 10 to 11 days after the first yellow fever vaccination. These receptors were obtained from a man between 18 and 29 years old who received the YFV17D yellow fever vaccine.

The chain has TRBV5-1 and TRBJ2-5; 7 bases line up with TRBD1. Germline V gene data show CDR1 as SGHRS and CDR2 as YFSETQ. V gave up 4 bases and J gave up 1 base; unmatched junction bases: 4. CDR3 length equals 14 residues. As DNA, the CDR3 is TGCGCCAGCAGCGGACAGGTCCTCCAAGAGACCCAGTACTTC. This sequence encodes CASSGQVLQETQYF.

Ten or more counts support this clonotype. The chain recombines TRBV9 with TRBJ2-1; maybe TRBD1 (6 bases). V was shortened by 0 bases and J by 4 bases, with 8 bases between the two germline ends. This CDR3 is 14 amino acids long. Germline lookup yields CDR1 SGDLS and CDR2 YYNGEE. This CDR3 is CASSVGGPYNEQFF. The CDR3 nucleotides read TGTGCCAGCAGCGTAGGGGGGCCTTACAATGAGCAGTTCTTC.

The table lists this clonotype with many counts. The chain joins TRBV18 to TRBJ1-2; D remains unclear. The germline gives CDR1 KGHSH, CDR2 LQKENI. V was pared by 2 bases and J by 4 bases, with 14 bases between. This CDR3 region has 15 residues. CDR3 DNA sequence: TGTGCCAGCTCACCAGCCACGGGTATCCGCTATGGCTACACCTTC. This encodes CASSPATGIRYGYTF.

This chain uses TRBV5-4 with TRBJ1-1; TRBD1 aligns across 11 bases. Trimming removed 4 bases from V and 2 bases from J; junction bases left unmatched: 7. There are 16 residues in the CDR3. Germline CDR1 is SGHNT and CDR2 is YYREEE (reference sequence). The CDR3 region has the DNA TGTGCCAGCAGCCCGGGGGGGACAGGGGGAAACACTGAAGCTTTCTTT. Amino acid sequence: CASSPGGTGGNTEAFF.

This clonotype was recorded at least ten times. This chain connects TRBV24-1 to TRBJ2-5; D not certain. The V and J ends lost 7 bases and 1 base respectively, with 9 bases between them. CDR1 is KGHDR and CDR2 is SFDVKD in the germline V gene. The CDR3 consists of 13 residues. The CDR3 bases are TGTGCCACCAGCGGAATATTCCAAGAGACCCAGTACTTC. This sequence encodes CATSGIFQETQYF.

Many counts were recorded for this clonotype. The gene calls are TRBV3-1 and TRBJ1-4; TRBD1 is a possible D gene (5 bases). Germline CDR1 is LGHDT and CDR2 is YNNKEL (reference sequence). This CDR3 spans 14 amino acids. V was pared by 2 bases and J by 1 base, with 5 bases between. The CDR3 DNA reads TGTGCCAGCAGCCAACAGGGAACTAATGAAAAACTGTTTTTT. Its translation: CASSQQGTNEKLFF. Combining the CDR3 with reference TRBV3-1 and TRBJ1-4 gives the whole variable domain DTAVSQTPKYLVTQMGNDKSIKCEQNLGHDTMYWYKQDSKKFLKIMFSYNNKELIINETVPNRFSPKSPDKAHLNLHINSLELGDSAVYFCASSQQGTNEKLFFGSGTQLSVL.

This clonotype came up many times. The rearrangement uses TRBV3-1 and TRBJ2-7; D gene ambiguous. The germline V and J ends were trimmed by 1 base and 7 bases, with 5 bases remaining between them. The CDR3 is made up of 11 amino acids. Germline V gene data show CDR1 as LGHDT and CDR2 as YNNKEL (reference sequence). CDR3 sequence reads: CASSQAGEQYV. CDR3 DNA: TGTGCCAGCAGCCAAGCCGGGGAGCAGTACGTC.

Ten or more counts support this clonotype. V gene TRBV18 combines with J gene TRBJ1-1, with a possible D match to TRBD1 (5 bases). The CDR3 is 15 amino acids. The V gene's germline CDR1 is KGHSH and CDR2 LQKENI. Trimming cost V 6 bases and J 3 bases, with 17 bases left between them. The CDR3 is CASSRATGWDTEAFF. CDR3 in DNA: TGTGCCAGCTCGCGCGCCACAGGCTGGGACACTGAAGCTTTCTTT.

This clonotype has just a few counts. The chain carries TRBV4-2 and TRBJ2-3; D unclear. The CDR3 length is 16 residues. Trimming pared 1 base from V and 2 bases from J, leaving 13 bases between. In germline, CDR1 is LGHNA, CDR2 YNFKEQ. CDR3 loop: CASSQAWGKVTDTQYF. The CDR3 DNA is TGTGCCAGCAGCCAAGCTTGGGGAAAGGTCACAGATACGCAGTATTTT.

This clonotype turned up a few times. The chain combines TRBV11-2 with TRBJ2-5; 7 bases are a match to TRBD2. The CDR3 is made up of 14 amino acids. V was pared by 0 bases and J by 6 bases, with 4 bases of the junction left unmatched. Germline assignment: CDR1 SGHAT and CDR2 FQNNGV. The CDR3 loop is CASSLELAIKTQYF. DNA of the CDR3: TGTGCCAGCAGCTTAGAACTAGCGATAAAGACCCAGTACTTC.

This clonotype came up many times. The rearrangement joins TRBV18 to TRBJ2-1; no firm D call. CDR1 is KGHSH, CDR2 LQKENI, per germline. CDR3 length: 12 amino acids. V was trimmed by 5 bases and J by 7 bases, leaving 9 bases between them. CDR3 nucleotide sequence: TGTGCCAGCTCATATAACTGGAATGAGCAGTTCTTC. It translates to CASSYNWNEQFF.

This clonotype was observed many times. This chain joins TRBV18 and TRBJ2-5; tentatively, D is TRBD1 or TRBD2 (5 bases each). CDR1 and CDR2 from the germline V gene are KGHSH and LQKENI. Between the trimmed V and J ends, which lost 4 bases and 1 base, there was a span of 13 bases. CDR3 length: 15 residues. The CDR3 bases are TGTGCCAGCTCACTCCCGGGACGTCCCCAAGAGACCCAGTACTTC. Translating gives CASSLPGRPQETQYF. Combining the CDR3 with reference TRBV18 and TRBJ2-5 gives the whole variable domain NAGVMQNPRHLVRRRGQEARLRCSPMKGHSHVYWYRQLPEEGLKFMVYLQKENIIDESGMPKERFSAEFPKEGPSILRIQQVVRGDSAAYFCASSLPGRPQETQYFGPGTRLLVL.

This clonotype was detected ten times or more. The J gene is TRBJ2-2, the V gene TRBV7-9; D perhaps matches TRBD2 (5 bases). V lost 5 bases and J 1 base, leaving 11 bases between the germline ends. The CDR3 sequence is 15 residues long. Germline loops: CDR1 SEHNR, CDR2 FQNEAQ (reference sequence). The CDR3 reads CASSLGIRNTGELFF. The DNA of the CDR3 is TGTGCCAGCAGCCTCGGGATTCGGAACACCGGGGAGCTGTTTTTT.

This clonotype has at least ten counts. V usage is TRBV7-2 and J usage is TRBJ1-4; possible D gene TRBD1, 5 bases. Looked up from germline, CDR1 is SGHTA and CDR2 is FQGNSA. The germline V and J ends were trimmed by 0 bases and 5 bases, with 10 bases remaining between them. The CDR3 is 15 residues long. DNA of the CDR3: TGTGCCAGCAGCTTAGCACGGGGCCGGAATGAAAAACTGTTTTTT. This codes for CASSLARGRNEKLFF.

This clonotype was counted at least ten times. The rearrangement joins TRBV29-1 to TRBJ1-4; D unclear. With 6 bases removed from V and 10 bases from J, the gap between germline ends came to 18 bases. Germline-derived CDR1 and CDR2 are SQVTM and ANQGSEA. The CDR3 consists of 13 residues. The CDR3 reads CSVIAEGNPKLFF. Here the CDR3 DNA reads TGCAGCGTCATAGCCGAAGGGAATCCAAAACTGTTTTTT.

The gene calls are TRBV9 and TRBJ1-1; 7 positions agree with TRBD1. Germline V gives CDR1 SGDLS, CDR2 YYNGEE. With V trimmed by 0 bases and J by 12 bases, 8 bases remained unmatched. This CDR3 spans 13 amino acids. As DNA, the CDR3 is TGTGCCAGCAGCGTAGGGACAGGCCCGGCGACTTTCTTT. Translated: CASSVGTGPATFF.

This clonotype came up many times. The rearrangement links TRBV7-2 to TRBJ2-7; 8 bases align to TRBD2. V lost 1 base to trimming and J lost 3 bases; unmatched junction nucleotides: 5. Germline CDR1 reads SGHTA; CDR2 reads FQGNSA. CDR3 length: 15 residues. The CDR3 loop is CASSLGLGGGYEQYF. In nucleotides, the CDR3 is TGTGCCAGCAGCTTAGGCCTCGGGGGGGGCTACGAGCAGTACTTC. The full variable domain, its missing parts supplied by reference TRBV7-2 and TRBJ2-7, is GAGVSQSPSNKVTEKGKDVELRCDPISGHTALYWYRQSLGQGLEFLIYFQGNSAPDKSGLPSDRFSAERTGGSVSTLTIQRTQQEDSAVYLCASSLGLGGGYEQYFGPGTRLTVT.

This clonotype has ten or more counts. J is TRBJ2-7 and V is TRBV20-1; D not resolved. The CDR3 length is 15 residues. V lost 0 bases to trimming and J lost 2 bases, with 14 bases between them. The germline CDR1 and CDR2 sequences are DFQATT and SNEGSKA (reference sequence). The CDR3 reads CSARDDGSPTYEQYF. The DNA for the CDR3 is TGCAGTGCTAGAGATGACGGCAGCCCTACCTACGAGCAGTACTTC.

This clonotype showed up many times. The rearrangement links TRBV7-3 to TRBJ2-1; D is perhaps TRBD2 (5 bases). V was cut by 5 bases and J by 6 bases, with 14 bases left in between. Germline values: CDR1 SGHTA, CDR2 FQGTGA. The CDR3 is 14 amino acids. The chain's CDR3 is CASSPQASTNEQFF. DNA of the CDR3: TGTGCCAGCAGCCCCCAAGCTAGCACCAATGAGCAGTTCTTC.

This clonotype was seen ten or more times. The chain has TRBV10-3 and TRBJ2-3; D is undetermined. The CDR3 is 13 residues long. The V end lost 4 bases, the J end lost 6 bases, and 11 bases lay between the germline ends. Looked up from germline, CDR1 is ENHRY and CDR2 is SYGVKD. The CDR3 bases are TGTGCCATCAGTGTTGGGGATAGGGATACGCAGTATTTT. Translation: CAISVGDRDTQYF.

This clonotype was seen at least ten times. The chain joins TRBV6-1 to TRBJ1-1; D perhaps matches TRBD1 (5 bases). Germline V lookup: CDR1 MNHNS, CDR2 SASEGT. V lost 3 bases and J lost 3, with 14 bases in between. The CDR3 is 15 residues long. The CDR3 DNA reads TGTGCCAGCAGTGACCGATTCGGGGCCCACACTGAAGCTTTCTTT. Amino acid sequence: CASSDRFGAHTEAFF.

This clonotype has just a few counts. The chain recombines TRBV20-1 with TRBJ1-2, with 8 bases fitting TRBD1. CDR1 DFQATT and CDR2 SNEGSKA come from the germline V gene (reference sequence). The V segment lost 4 bases and the J segment 8 bases; nucleotides outside the gene matches: 9. The CDR3 is 13 residues long. The CDR3 DNA follows: TGCAGTGCTACCGACAGGGGCTGGGGGGGCTACACCTTC. As protein: CSATDRGWGGYTF.

In its sample, this clonotype was seen a few times. The gene calls are TRBV5-1 and TRBJ2-1; a weak D match, TRBD2 (7 bases). This CDR3 has 16 residues. Germline loops: CDR1 SGHRS, CDR2 YFSETQ. With 0 bases removed from V and 4 bases from J, the gap between germline ends came to 14 bases. The CDR3 coding sequence is TGCGCCAGCAGCTTGGAATTGGGGGGGGCGTACAATGAGCAGTTCTTC. This sequence encodes CASSLELGGAYNEQFF.

The V gene is TRBV12-2, the J gene TRBJ2-7; the listed D gene, TRBD1, was not tested against the DNA. TRBV12-2 counts as a pseudogene. The CDR3 has 19 amino acids. The CDR3 loop reads CASRLAPGGRAGEFIATNV. CDR3 in DNA: TGTGCAAGTCGCTTAGCCCCGGGGGGGAGAGCAGGGGAGTTCATCGCGACCAACGTC.

A note on this clonotype: A much larger clone lies a single base off, so this may be a read error. This CDR3 reads CTSSLRRAGHYNEQFF. Written as DNA, the CDR3 is TGTACCAGCAGCCTCCGTCGGGCAGGCCACTACAATGAGCAGTTCTTC. The rearrangement joins TRBV7-8 to TRBJ2-1; the D is unclear. This CDR3 has 16 residues. CDR1 is SGHVS and CDR2 is FQNEAQ in the germline V gene.

This clonotype has a count of ten or more. This chain connects TRBV20-1 to TRBJ1-5, with TRBD1 identical over 7 bases. The trim removed 3 bases at V and 0 bases at J, leaving 8 bases unmatched. The CDR3 has 16 residues. The germline CDR1 and CDR2 sequences are DFQATT and SNEGSKA (reference sequence). CDR3 region: CSASAVTGYSNQPQHF. As DNA, the CDR3 is TGCAGTGCTAGTGCCGTGACAGGGTATAGCAATCAGCCCCAGCATTTT.

This clonotype was seen many times. The chain employs TRBV2 and TRBJ2-7, with TRBD2 matching 12 bases. The CDR3 covers 15 residues. Germline V lookup: CDR1 SNHLY, CDR2 FYNNEI. Germline trimming cut 5 bases from V and 0 bases from J; bases unmatched to any gene: 2. The CDR3 DNA reads as TGTGCCAGCAGTAGGGGACTAGCGGGCTCCTACGAGCAGTACTTC. Translation gives CASSRGLAGSYEQYF.

At least ten counts were recorded for this clonotype. The chain links TRBV7-2 to TRBJ2-3, with D tentatively TRBD1 or TRBD2 (6 bases each). Per germline, CDR1 SGHTA and CDR2 FQGNSA. CDR3 length: 14 residues. V shed 6 bases and J shed 2 bases, with 12 bases lying between them. CDR3 sequence reads: CASRPGASTDTQYF. CDR3 coding DNA: TGTGCCAGCAGGCCGGGGGCCTCCACAGATACGCAGTATTTT.

V gene TRBV3-1 combines with J gene TRBJ2-5; D might be TRBD1 or TRBD2, each matching 5 bases. This CDR3 has 13 residues. V was clipped by 10 bases and J by 6 bases, with 18 bases between them. Germline V lookup: CDR1 LGHDT, CDR2 YNNKEL (reference sequence). The CDR3 here is CATRGAQRQTQYF. In DNA, the CDR3 is TGTGCCACCCGAGGGGCCCAGAGGCAGACCCAGTACTTC.